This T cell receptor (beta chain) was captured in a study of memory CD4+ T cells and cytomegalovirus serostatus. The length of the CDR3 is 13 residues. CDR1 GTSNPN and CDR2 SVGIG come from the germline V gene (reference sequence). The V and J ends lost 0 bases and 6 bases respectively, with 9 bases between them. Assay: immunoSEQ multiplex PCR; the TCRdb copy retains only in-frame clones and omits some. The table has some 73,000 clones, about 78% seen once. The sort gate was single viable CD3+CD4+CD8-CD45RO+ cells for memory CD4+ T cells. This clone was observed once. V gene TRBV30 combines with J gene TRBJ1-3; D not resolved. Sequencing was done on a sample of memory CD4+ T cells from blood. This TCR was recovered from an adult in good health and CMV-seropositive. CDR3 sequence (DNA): TGTGCCTGGAGTGTACGCCAGATAAACACCATATATTTT. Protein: CAWSVRQINTIYF.